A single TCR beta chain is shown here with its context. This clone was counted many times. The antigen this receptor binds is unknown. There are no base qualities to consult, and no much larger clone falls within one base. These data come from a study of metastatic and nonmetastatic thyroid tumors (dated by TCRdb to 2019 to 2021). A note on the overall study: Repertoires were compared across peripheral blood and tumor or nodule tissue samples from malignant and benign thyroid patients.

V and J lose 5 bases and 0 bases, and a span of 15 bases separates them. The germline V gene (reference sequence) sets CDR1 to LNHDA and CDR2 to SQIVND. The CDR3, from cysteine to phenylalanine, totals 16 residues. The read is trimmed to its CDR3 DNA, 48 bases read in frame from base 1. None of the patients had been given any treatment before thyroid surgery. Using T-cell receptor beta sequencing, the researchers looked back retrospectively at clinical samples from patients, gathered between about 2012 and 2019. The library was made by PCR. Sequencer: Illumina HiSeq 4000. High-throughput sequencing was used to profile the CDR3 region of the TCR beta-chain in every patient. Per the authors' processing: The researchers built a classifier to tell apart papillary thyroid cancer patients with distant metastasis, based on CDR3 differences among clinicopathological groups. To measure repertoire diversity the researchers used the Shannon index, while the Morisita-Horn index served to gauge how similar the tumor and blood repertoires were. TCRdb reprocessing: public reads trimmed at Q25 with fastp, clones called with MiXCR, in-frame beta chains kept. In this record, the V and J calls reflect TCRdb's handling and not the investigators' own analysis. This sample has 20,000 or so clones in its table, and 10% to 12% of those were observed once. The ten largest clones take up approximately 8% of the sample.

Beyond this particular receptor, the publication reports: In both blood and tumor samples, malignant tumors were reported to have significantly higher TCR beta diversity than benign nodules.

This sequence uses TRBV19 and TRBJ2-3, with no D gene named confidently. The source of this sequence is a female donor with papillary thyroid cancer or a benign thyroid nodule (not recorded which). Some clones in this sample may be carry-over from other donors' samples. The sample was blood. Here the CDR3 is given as CASSLRGASSTDTQYF. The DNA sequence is TGTGCCAGTAGTCTCCGTGGAGCGTCTAGCACAGATACGCAGTATTTT.